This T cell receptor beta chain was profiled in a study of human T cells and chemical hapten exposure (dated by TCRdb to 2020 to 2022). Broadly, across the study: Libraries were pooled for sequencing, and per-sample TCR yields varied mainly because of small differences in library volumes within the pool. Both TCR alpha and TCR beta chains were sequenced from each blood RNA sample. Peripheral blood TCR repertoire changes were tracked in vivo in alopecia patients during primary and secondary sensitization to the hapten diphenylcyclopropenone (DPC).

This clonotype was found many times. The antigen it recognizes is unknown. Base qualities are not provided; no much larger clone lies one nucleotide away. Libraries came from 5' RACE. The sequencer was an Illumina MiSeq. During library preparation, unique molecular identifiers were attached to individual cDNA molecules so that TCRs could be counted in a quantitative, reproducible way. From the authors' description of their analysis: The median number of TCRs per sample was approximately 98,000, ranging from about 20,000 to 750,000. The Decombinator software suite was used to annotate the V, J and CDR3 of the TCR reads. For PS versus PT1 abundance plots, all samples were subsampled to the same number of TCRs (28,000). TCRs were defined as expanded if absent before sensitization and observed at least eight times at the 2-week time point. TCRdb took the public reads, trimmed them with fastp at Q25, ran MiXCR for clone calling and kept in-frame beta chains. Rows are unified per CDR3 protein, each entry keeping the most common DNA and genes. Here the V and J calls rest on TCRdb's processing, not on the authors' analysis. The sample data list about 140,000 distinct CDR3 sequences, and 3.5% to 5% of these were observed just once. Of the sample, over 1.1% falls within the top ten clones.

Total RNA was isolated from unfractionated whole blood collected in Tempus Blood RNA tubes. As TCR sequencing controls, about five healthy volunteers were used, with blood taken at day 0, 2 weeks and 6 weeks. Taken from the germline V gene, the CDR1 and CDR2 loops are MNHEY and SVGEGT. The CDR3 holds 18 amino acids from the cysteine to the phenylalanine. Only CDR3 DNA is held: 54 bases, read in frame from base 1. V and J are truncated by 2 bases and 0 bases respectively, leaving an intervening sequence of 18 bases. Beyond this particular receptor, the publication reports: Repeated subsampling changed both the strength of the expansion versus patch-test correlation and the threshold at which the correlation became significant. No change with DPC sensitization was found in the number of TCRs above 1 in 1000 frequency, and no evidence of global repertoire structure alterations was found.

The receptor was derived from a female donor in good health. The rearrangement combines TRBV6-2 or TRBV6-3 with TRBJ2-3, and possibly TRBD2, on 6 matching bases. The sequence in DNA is TGTGCCAGCAGTTACAGAGTTCGGCGGGCGGGAAGCACAGATACGCAGTATTTT. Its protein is CASSYRVRRAGSTDTQYF.